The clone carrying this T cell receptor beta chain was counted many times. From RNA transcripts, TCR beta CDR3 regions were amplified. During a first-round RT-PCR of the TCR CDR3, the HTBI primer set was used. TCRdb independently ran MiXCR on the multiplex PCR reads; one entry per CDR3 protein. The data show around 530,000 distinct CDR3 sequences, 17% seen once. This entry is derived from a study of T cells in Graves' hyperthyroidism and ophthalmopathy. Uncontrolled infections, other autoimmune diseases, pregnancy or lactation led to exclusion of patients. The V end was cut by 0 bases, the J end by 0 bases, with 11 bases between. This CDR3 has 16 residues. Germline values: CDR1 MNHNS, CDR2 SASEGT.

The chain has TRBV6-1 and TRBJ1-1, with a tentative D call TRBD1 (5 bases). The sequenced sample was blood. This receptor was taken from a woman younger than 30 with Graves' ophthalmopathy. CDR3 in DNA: TGTGCCAGCAGTGAAGCGGAGCAGGGTCTGAACACTGAAGCTTTCTTT. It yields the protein CASSEAEQGLNTEAFF.